This T cell receptor beta chain stems from a study of T cells after yellow fever vaccination. This clonotype has a count of ten or more. This CDR3 comprises 18 residues. CDR1 and CDR2 from the germline V gene are SGHAT and FQNNGV. V gave up 4 bases and J gave up 2 bases; unmatched junction bases: 12. MiXCR, applied by TCRdb to the 5' RACE reads, yields one record per CDR3 protein. The profile covers 500,000 to 650,000 distinct CDR3 sequences, with about 12% appearing a single time and 15% taken by the ten largest. This chain links TRBV11-2 with TRBJ2-1; 9 nucleotides line up with TRBD2. Here the sequenced sample was PBMCs, taken on the day of the yellow fever booster vaccination. This TCR derives from a man aged 25-45 years who received the YFV17D yellow fever vaccine. The CDR3 spells CASSSTGKTSGTYNEQFF. CDR3 nucleotide sequence: TGTGCCAGCAGCTCGACAGGGAAGACTAGCGGTACCTACAATGAGCAGTTCTTC.